The 32 T cell receptor beta chains below come from one sample, sequenced in a study of OX40 agonist ivuxolimab in advanced cancers. Profiling relied on immunoSEQ multiplex PCR, and the TCRdb table lists in-frame clones only, not all of them. The table records tens of thousands of clones, approximately 85% of them present only once. The sample in question was CD4+ or CD8+ T cells sorted from blood, obtained in a trial of the OX40 agonist ivuxolimab. The source is an adult with an advanced solid tumor such as melanoma, head and neck, liver or kidney cancer.

This chain connects TRBV28 to TRBJ2-7; no clear D gene. Germline assignment: CDR1 MDHEN and CDR2 SYDVKM. The CDR3 spans 15 residues. V lost 1 base and J lost 4, with 14 bases in between. The CDR3 region is CASSLSPGVRYEQYF. The CDR3 nucleotides are TGTGCCAGCAGTTTATCCCCTGGGGTCCGATACGAGCAGTACTTC.

The CDR3, as DNA: TGTGCCAGCAGCTTACAGGGGGCGTACAATCAGCCCCAGCATTTT. This sequence encodes CASSLQGAYNQPQHF. The V gene is TRBV7-3, the J gene TRBJ1-5; 8 positions match TRBD1. Germline CDR1 reads SGHTA; CDR2 reads FQGTGA. The CDR3 spans 15 residues. J was trimmed by 3 bases and V by 2 bases; bases with no gene match: 3.

V is TRBV6-5 and J is TRBJ2-7; D is tentatively TRBD1 or TRBD2 (5 bases each). V was cut by 5 bases and J by 7 bases, with 15 bases left in between. This CDR3 region has 13 residues. Germline CDR1 MNHEY, CDR2 SVGAGI. Here the CDR3 reads CASSRGTTGEQYF. CDR3 coding DNA: TGTGCCAGCAGTCGAGGGACCACGGGGGAGCAGTACTTC.

This chain joins TRBV9 and TRBJ2-1; 7 positions agree with TRBD2. This CDR3 spans 17 amino acids. In germline, CDR1 is SGDLS, CDR2 YYNGEE. V dropped 0 bases and J dropped 9; count of bases not matched to a gene: 15. In nucleotides, the CDR3 is TGTGCCAGCAGCGTAGCTAACGGGGGGAGGTGGATAGGTGAGCAGTTCTTC. It codes for CASSVANGGRWIGEQFF.

V and J are TRBV10-3 and TRBJ1-5; 7 nucleotides match TRBD1. CDR1 and CDR2 (germline): ENHRY, SYGVKD. The V gene end was trimmed by 10 bases and the J gene end by 1 base; junction bases not matched to a gene: 10. The CDR3 extends over 15 amino acids. The CDR3 coding sequence is TGTGCCACCCTCGAGGGGGCGCGGAGCAATCAGCCCCAGCATTTT. Its translation: CATLEGARSNQPQHF.

The CDR3, as DNA: TGTGCCAGCAGCCAAGAGGGGGACAAAAAAGAGACCCAGTACTTC. Encoded protein: CASSQEGDKKETQYF. The genes are TRBV14 and TRBJ2-5; tentative D call: TRBD1 (6 bases). Trimming took off 0 bases at V and 3 bases at J, with 11 bases between the two ends. From germline, CDR1 is SGHDN and CDR2 FVKESK. The CDR3 length is 15 residues.

This clone was counted a few times. This chain links TRBV14 with TRBJ1-2; 7 bases align to TRBD1. The germline CDR1 and CDR2 sequences are SGHDN and FVKESK. The junction had 4 bases not matched to a gene; V was cut back by 1 base and J by 5 bases. CDR3 size: 14 residues. The CDR3 reads CASSQGDRTYGYTF. CDR3 bases: TGTGCCAGCAGCCAAGGGGACAGAACTTATGGCTACACCTTC.

This clone was counted a single time. V usage is TRBV6-5 and J usage is TRBJ2-7, with D unclear. Germline V gene lookup returns CDR1 MNHEY and CDR2 SVGAGI. V was clipped by 0 bases and J by 3 bases, with 9 bases between them. This CDR3 has 14 residues. In nucleotides, the CDR3 is TGTGCCAGCAGTTACTCTTTCAGAAACTACGAGCAGTACTTC. The encoded protein is CASSYSFRNYEQYF.

This clone occurred once. J is TRBJ2-2 and V is TRBV6-5, with 9 bases aligning to TRBD1. Germline V gives CDR1 MNHEY, CDR2 SVGAGI. The CDR3 consists of 15 residues. The V gene end was trimmed by 2 bases and the J gene end by 6 bases; junction bases not matched to a gene: 4. The DNA of the CDR3 is TGTGCCAGCAGTTACGTTGGGGACAGGGCCGGGGAGCTGTTTTTT. It codes for CASSYVGDRAGELFF.

This clone was seen a few times. V and J are TRBV5-1 and TRBJ1-1, with 8 nucleotides matching TRBD1. This CDR3 has 14 amino acids. CDR1 and CDR2 from the germline V gene are SGHRS and YFSETQ. The ends lost 4 bases at V and 5 bases at J; junction bases unmatched: 7. Here the CDR3 reads CASSTQGAGTEAFF. DNA of the CDR3: TGCGCCAGCAGCACCCAGGGGGCTGGGACTGAAGCTTTCTTT. The variable domain in full, with the rest retrieved from reference TRBV5-1 and TRBJ1-1, is KAGVTQTPRYLIKTRGQQVTLSCSPISGHRSVSWYQQTPGQGLQFLFEYFSETQRNKGNFPGRFSGRQFSNSRSEMNVSTLELGDSALYLCASSTQGAGTEAFFGQGTRLTVV.

This chain joins TRBV9 and TRBJ1-2; D unresolved. CDR3 size: 11 residues. Germline-derived CDR1 and CDR2 are SGDLS and YYNGEE. The V and J ends lost 7 bases and 5 bases respectively, with 9 bases between them. The CDR3 protein is CASDSRYGYTF. The CDR3, as DNA: TGTGCCAGCGATTCTCGTTATGGCTACACCTTC. Together with reference TRBV9 and TRBJ1-2, the CDR3 gives the full variable domain: DSGVTQTPKHLITATGQRVTLRCSPRSGDLSVYWYQQSLDQGLQFLIQYYNGEERAKGNILERFSAQQFPDLHSELNLSSLELGDSALYFCASDSRYGYTFGSGTRLTVV.

This chain links TRBV13 with TRBJ1-6, with D uncertain. Germline V gene data show CDR1 as PRHDT and CDR2 as FYEKMQ (reference sequence). This CDR3 spans 13 amino acids. The V and J ends lost 2 bases and 6 bases respectively, with 5 bases between them. The CDR3 DNA reads TGTGCCAGCAGCTTATACAGTAATTCACCCCTCCACTTT. Encoded protein: CASSLYSNSPLHF.

CDR3 bases: TGTGCCAGCAGCCCCGGGATTTATAGCAATCAGCCCCAGCATTTT. This codes for CASSPGIYSNQPQHF. This chain joins TRBV7-2 and TRBJ1-5; D gene ambiguous. Germline V CDR1 and CDR2: SGHTA, FQGNSA. This CDR3 is built from 15 residues. Between the trimmed V and J ends, which lost 5 bases and 0 bases, there was a span of 11 bases.

The chain joins TRBV5-4 to TRBJ2-1; 10 bases map to TRBD2. The ends lost 5 bases at V and 7 bases at J; junction bases unmatched: 9. The CDR3 is made up of 15 amino acids. The germline CDR1 and CDR2 sequences are SGHNT and YYREEE (reference sequence). CDR3 nucleotide sequence: TGTGCCAGCAGTTTTACTAGCGGGGCCCGGAATGAGCAGTTCTTC. This sequence encodes CASSFTSGARNEQFF.

The DNA for the CDR3 is TGTGCCAGCAGCGAACGACTTTTTTGGGACCTTTTCTACGAGCAGTACTTC. It translates to CASSERLFWDLFYEQYF. This chain connects TRBV11-3 to TRBJ2-7; D may correspond to TRBD1 or TRBD2 (5 bases each). The V gene's germline CDR1 is SGHNT and CDR2 YENEEA. Trimming took 5 bases from V and 3 from J, leaving 23 bases between them. The CDR3 sequence is 17 residues long.

This sequence joins TRBV7-2 and TRBJ1-3; 12 nucleotides align to TRBD1. This CDR3 is built from 14 residues. Germline-derived CDR1 and CDR2 are SGHTA and FQGNSA. V was clipped by 2 bases and J by 16 bases; unmatched bases: 9. The CDR3 region has the DNA TGTGCCAGCAGCTTAATGGGACAGGGGGCTATGAAGTATTTT. Amino acid sequence: CASSLMGQGAMKYF.

This clone was counted a single time. The rearrangement links TRBV2 to TRBJ2-3; D tentatively fits TRBD1 or TRBD2 (6 bases each). Trimming pared 0 bases from V and 8 bases from J, leaving 24 bases between. Per the germline V gene, CDR1 is SNHLY and CDR2 is FYNNEI. The CDR3 runs to 18 residues. CDR3 protein: CASSEALLGGRDSGTQYF. In DNA, the CDR3 is TGTGCCAGCAGTGAAGCGCTTCTGGGGGGCAGGGATTCGGGTACGCAGTATTTT.

This clone appeared a single time. V is TRBV11-2 and J is TRBJ1-3; D not certain. The CDR3 totals 17 residues. CDR1 and CDR2 from the germline V gene are SGHAT and FQNNGV. Between the trimmed V and J ends, which lost 1 base and 0 bases, there was a span of 13 bases. CDR3 amino acids: CASSLGVRDNSGNTIYF. As DNA, the CDR3 is TGTGCCAGCAGCTTAGGTGTCAGAGATAACTCTGGAAACACCATATATTTT.

The V gene is TRBV6-5, the J gene TRBJ1-1; 7 bases match TRBD1. The CDR3 has 15 amino acids. In germline, CDR1 is MNHEY, CDR2 SVGAGI. The V segment lost 6 bases and the J segment 0 bases; nucleotides outside the gene matches: 7. The chain's CDR3 is CASRLGDSLNTEAFF. CDR3 nucleotides: TGTGCCAGCAGATTAGGGGACAGCCTGAACACTGAAGCTTTCTTT.

J is TRBJ2-5 and V is TRBV30; TRBD1 agrees at 12 bases. The length of the CDR3 is 15 residues. Trimming at V came to 0 bases and at J to 5 bases, leaving 4 bases not matched to a gene. Germline lookup yields CDR1 GTSNPN and CDR2 SVGIG (reference sequence). CDR3: CAWSVGTGGLETQYF. The CDR3 bases are TGTGCCTGGAGTGTAGGGACAGGGGGCCTGGAGACCCAGTACTTC.

This sequence joins TRBV4-1 and TRBJ2-1; D unresolved. Between the trimmed V and J ends, which lost 7 bases and 0 bases, there was a span of 16 bases. The CDR3 totals 16 residues. In germline, CDR1 is MGHRA, CDR2 YSYEKL. The CDR3 spells CASTLGGLISYNEQFF. CDR3 nucleotides: TGCGCCAGCACCCTCGGCGGCCTTATCTCCTACAATGAGCAGTTCTTC.

The chain has TRBV19 and TRBJ1-5; no clear D. This CDR3 region has 12 residues. Trimming stripped 4 bases from V and 2 bases from J, with 3 bases between. Germline CDR1 and CDR2: LNHDA and SQIVND (reference sequence). The CDR3 region has the DNA TGTGCCAGTAGTAGGGGCAATCAGCCCCAGCATTTT. Amino acids: CASSRGNQPQHF. The full variable domain, completed using reference TRBV19 and TRBJ1-5, is DGGITQSPKYLFRKEGQNVTLSCEQNLNHDAMYWYRQDPGQGLRLIYYSQIVNDFQKGDIAEGYSVSREKKESFPLTVTSAQKNPTAFYLCASSRGNQPQHFGDGTRLSIL.

Only a few counts were recorded for this clone. The rearrangement joins TRBV10-3 to TRBJ1-1; 10 nucleotides match TRBD1. This CDR3 is 14 amino acids long. J lost 7 bases, V lost 7 bases, and 9 bases had no gene match. Germline V gene data show CDR1 as ENHRY and CDR2 as SYGVKD. For the CDR3, the DNA is TGTGCCATCACCCGGACAGGGGGGATTGGTGAAGCTTTCTTT. It specifies CAITRTGGIGEAFF.

The J gene is TRBJ1-1, the V gene TRBV29-1; D perhaps matches TRBD1 (6 bases). The CDR3 has 15 residues. Germline V lookup: CDR1 SQVTM, CDR2 ANQGSEA. V was cut by 5 bases and J by 1 base, with 17 bases left in between. The CDR3 is CSVLRFGGANTEAFF. Here the CDR3 DNA reads TGCAGCGTTCTCCGGTTCGGGGGCGCGAACACTGAAGCTTTCTTT.

J is TRBJ2-1 and V is TRBV15; 10 bases are a match to TRBD1. Germline assignment: CDR1 LNHNV and CDR2 YYDKDF (reference sequence). CDR3 size: 17 residues. V was clipped by 1 base and J by 7 bases; unmatched bases: 10. The CDR3 DNA reads TGTGCCACCAGCAGAGTCCGGGACAGGGGTTTGTCAAATGAGCAGTTCTTC. It codes for CATSRVRDRGLSNEQFF.

The chain links TRBV19 to TRBJ2-7, with D perhaps matching TRBD1 or TRBD2 (6 bases each). The CDR3 sequence is 16 residues long. Trimming stripped 2 bases from V and 3 bases from J, with 17 bases between. CDR1 is LNHDA, CDR2 SQIVND, per germline (reference sequence). The CDR3 here is CASSIRSGRGGYEQYF. For the CDR3, the DNA is TGTGCCAGTAGTATACGAAGTGGCAGGGGAGGCTACGAGCAGTACTTC.

The chain employs TRBV7-3 and TRBJ2-1; either TRBD1 or TRBD2 may supply D (5 bases each). The V and J ends lost 5 bases and 10 bases respectively, with 21 bases between them. Germline lookup yields CDR1 SGHTA and CDR2 FQGTGA. The CDR3 loop spans 15 amino acids. The CDR3 protein is CASSLRALQEGEQFF. The DNA for the CDR3 is TGTGCCAGCAGCCTAAGGGCCCTTCAAGAGGGGGAGCAGTTCTTC.

The rearrangement links TRBV11-3 to TRBJ2-3, with 9 nucleotides matching TRBD1. CDR3 length: 15 amino acids. With V trimmed by 5 bases and J by 4 bases, 7 bases remained unmatched. Germline CDR1 reads SGHNT; CDR2 reads YENEEA. This CDR3 reads CASSKGTGTADTQYF. CDR3 nucleotides: TGTGCCAGCAGCAAAGGGACAGGGACGGCAGATACGCAGTATTTT.

V is TRBV30 and J is TRBJ1-2; D is perhaps TRBD1 (5 bases). The CDR3 is 13 amino acids. Trimming removed 8 bases from V and 4 bases from J, with 17 bases in between. Germline V gives CDR1 GTSNPN, CDR2 SVGIG (reference sequence). The CDR3 protein is CARTGAYGYGYTF. Written as DNA, the CDR3 is TGTGCCCGAACAGGCGCATATGGCTATGGCTACACCTTC. Full variable domain (remainder filled in from reference TRBV30 and TRBJ1-2): SQTIHQWPATLVQPVGSPLSLECTVEGTSNPNLYWYRQAAGRGLQLLFYSVGIGQISSEVPQNLSASRPQDRQFILSSKKLLLSDSGFYLCARTGAYGYGYTFGSGTRLTVV.

This clone appeared a single time. CDR3 in amino acids: CASSSNLGRGVDQPQHF. Written as DNA, the CDR3 is TGTGCCAGCAGTTCGAACCTGGGCAGGGGGGTGGATCAGCCCCAGCATTTT. The chain employs TRBV27 and TRBJ1-5, with 7 bases that match TRBD1. This CDR3 has 17 amino acids. Germline CDR1 is MNHEY and CDR2 is SMNVEV (reference sequence). J was trimmed by 5 bases and V by 4 bases; bases with no gene match: 14.

This chain uses TRBV6-1 with TRBJ1-4; D is ambiguous. Germline CDR1 and CDR2: MNHNS and SASEGT. Trimming pared 4 bases from V and 4 bases from J, leaving 19 bases between. The CDR3 sequence is 17 residues long. In DNA, the CDR3 is TGTGCCAGCAGTGGAGAGCCGAATTCCTTTCTTAATGAAAAACTGTTTTTT. It yields the protein CASSGEPNSFLNEKLFF.

The rearrangement joins TRBV5-1 to TRBJ2-2, with 9 bases lining up with TRBD2. CDR3 length: 17 amino acids. Germline-derived CDR1 and CDR2 are SGHRS and YFSETQ. J lost 2 bases, V lost 1 base, and 6 bases had no gene match. In DNA form, the CDR3 reads TGCGCCAGCAGCTTGACCAGCGGGGGGTCTAACACCGGGGAGCTGTTTTTT. It codes for CASSLTSGGSNTGELFF. The variable domain in full, with the rest retrieved from reference TRBV5-1 and TRBJ2-2, is KAGVTQTPRYLIKTRGQQVTLSCSPISGHRSVSWYQQTPGQGLQFLFEYFSETQRNKGNFPGRFSGRQFSNSRSEMNVSTLELGDSALYLCASSLTSGGSNTGELFFGEGSRLTVL.